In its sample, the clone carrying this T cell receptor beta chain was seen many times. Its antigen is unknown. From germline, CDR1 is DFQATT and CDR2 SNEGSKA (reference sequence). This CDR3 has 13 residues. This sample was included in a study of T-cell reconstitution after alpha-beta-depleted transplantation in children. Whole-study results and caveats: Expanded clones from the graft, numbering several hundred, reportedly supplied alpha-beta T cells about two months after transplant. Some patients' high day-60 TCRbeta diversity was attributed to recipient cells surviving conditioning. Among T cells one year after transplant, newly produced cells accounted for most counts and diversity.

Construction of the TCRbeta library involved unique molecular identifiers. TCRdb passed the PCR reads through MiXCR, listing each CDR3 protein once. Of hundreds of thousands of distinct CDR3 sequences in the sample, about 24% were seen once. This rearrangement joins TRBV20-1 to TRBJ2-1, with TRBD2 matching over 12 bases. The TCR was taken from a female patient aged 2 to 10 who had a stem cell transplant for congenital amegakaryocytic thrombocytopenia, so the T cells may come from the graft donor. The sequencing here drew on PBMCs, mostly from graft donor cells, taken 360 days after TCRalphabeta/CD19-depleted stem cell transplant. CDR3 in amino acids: CRAGLAGYNEQFF. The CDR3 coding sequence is TGCAGAGCGGGACTAGCGGGCTACAATGAGCAGTTCTTC.